This is a list of T cell receptor beta chains from one sample in a study of T-cell reconstitution after alpha-beta-depleted transplantation in children. TCRdb passed the PCR reads through MiXCR, listing each CDR3 protein once. The data show roughly 420,000 distinct CDR3 sequences, around 15% seen once. The sample was PBMCs, mostly from graft donor cells, taken 360 days after TCRalphabeta/CD19-depleted stem cell transplant. These receptors all come from a boy under three years old who had a stem cell transplant for Wiskott-Aldrich syndrome, so the T cells may come from the graft donor. CDR3s include the opening cysteine and the closing phenylalanine or tryptophan. A D gene is named only where the DNA matches it firmly. Clone size is given for some rows only: seen once, a few or many times, or a class if the clone is expanded.

J | size | D | V | DNA | CDR3
TRBJ1-5 | - | TRBD1 | TRBV28 | TGTGCCAGCAGACCTTGGGGGACAGGGGATAATCAGCCCCAGCATTTT | CASRPWGTGDNQPQHF
TRBJ2-3 | - | TRBD2 | TRBV7-9 | TGTGCCAGCAGGCAAGCGGGGGGGCCAGATACGCAGTATTTT | CASRQAGGPDTQYF
TRBJ2-7 | many | TRBD1 | TRBV29-1 | TGCAGCGCTGCCCCGGGACAGGGTGACTACGAGCAGTACTTC | CSAAPGQGDYEQYF
TRBJ1-6 | few | - | TRBV7-9 | TGTGCCAGCAGCTTAGCGCCAAGGGGCGATTCACCCCTCCACTTT | CASSLAPRGDSPLHF
TRBJ1-6 | few | - | TRBV20-1 | TGCAGTGCTAGTGGGCCGCTTAATTCACCCCTCCACTTT | CSASGPLNSPLHF
TRBJ2-3 | few | TRBD2 | TRBV18 | TGTGCCAGCTCACCTATAGCGGGAGGGCCAGATACGCAGTATTTT | CASSPIAGGPDTQYF
TRBJ2-5 | - | - | TRBV5-8 | TGTGCCAGCAGCTTGCCAGCACGAAAGACCCAGTACTTC | CASSLPARKTQYF
TRBJ2-3 | few | - | TRBV10-2 | TGCGCCAGCAGTGAGTCGCCAGATACGCAGTATTTT | CASSESPDTQYF
TRBJ2-1 | few | - | TRBV5-8 | TGTGCCAGCAGCCCGGTTCAGGGCTACATCGAGCAGTTCTTC | CASSPVQGYIEQFF
TRBJ2-2 | few | - | TRBV4-1 | TGCGCCAGCAGCCAAGATCGATACAGATCGAACACCGGGGAGCTGTTTTTT | CASSQDRYRSNTGELFF
TRBJ2-1 | few | TRBD2 | TRBV3-1 | TGTGCCAGCAGCTTTACGCGGGAGGGAGAGCAGTTCTTC | CASSFTREGEQFF
TRBJ1-2 | few | TRBD1 | TRBV20-1 | TGCAGTGCCCCGGCCTCCAGGGGGCACCTCTATGGCTACACCTTC | CSAPASRGHLYGYTF
TRBJ2-3 | few | TRBD2 | TRBV18 | TGTGCCAGCTCACCACTTACTAGCGGCGCAGATACGCAGTATTTT | CASSPLTSGADTQYF
TRBJ1-1 | many | - | TRBV5-1 | TGCGCCAGCAGCGCCCAAGGAGGGCGTTTGACTGAAGCTTTCTTT | CASSAQGGRLTEAFF
TRBJ2-3 | - | - | TRBV3-1 | TGTGCCAGCAGCCTCGAGCCCACAGATACGCAGTATTTT | CASSLEPTDTQYF
TRBJ2-3 | few | TRBD2 | TRBV6-5 | TGTGCCAGCAGTTACACGGGGGGACTAGCGGGGACAGATACGCAGTATTTT | CASSYTGGLAGTDTQYF
TRBJ2-2 | many | - | TRBV7-2 | TGTGCCAGCAGCTTAGGGCAGGTCGGGGAGCTGTTTTTT | CASSLGQVGELFF
TRBJ2-3 | - | TRBD1 | TRBV20-1 | TGCAGTGCTAATTTACAGGGGACAGATACGCAGTATTTT | CSANLQGTDTQYF
TRBJ2-4 | - | TRBD1 | TRBV7-2 | TGTGCCAGCAGCTGGTTTCGGGGAGCCGGACAGGCCGCGCCAGTCCTAGCCAAAAACATTCAGTACTTC | CASSWFRGAGQAAPVLAKNIQYF
TRBJ2-2 | - | - | TRBV12-3/TRBV12-4 | TGTGCCAGCAGTTTTGGGGGAAGATCCTGGGTTTTT | CASSFGGRSWVF
TRBJ2-5 | few | - | TRBV7-2 | TGTGCCAGCAGCTTAGAGGGGGTAAAAGAGACCCAGTACTTC | CASSLEGVKETQYF
TRBJ2-1 | many | - | TRBV11-2 | TGTGCCAGCTCGGGCGGGTACTACAATGAGCAGTTCTTC | CASSGGYYNEQFF
TRBJ2-4 | - | TRBD1 | TRBV20-1 | TGCAGTGCGGAAGGACAGGGCAAAAACATTCAGTACTTC | CSAEGQGKNIQYF
TRBJ2-1 | few | TRBD2 | TRBV24-1 | TGTGCCACCAGTGATTGGACTAGCGGGAACTACAATGAGCAGTTCTTC | CATSDWTSGNYNEQFF
TRBJ2-2 | few | - | TRBV20-1 | TGCAGTGCTAGAGATAAGACTCGCCCTAGAAACACCGGGGAGCTGTTTTTT | CSARDKTRPRNTGELFF
TRBJ2-7 | few | - | TRBV4-2 | TGTGCCAGCAGCCAAGCGTCTCGTGGGCAGGGGTATAACGAGCAGTACTTC | CASSQASRGQGYNEQYF
TRBJ2-7 | few | - | TRBV29-1 | TGCAGCGTTGGGGGGCCGTGGTCCGAGCAGTACTTC | CSVGGPWSEQYF
TRBJ2-1 | - | - | TRBV10-3 | TGTGCCATCAGGAGGGGTCACGAGAGGGGGAATGAGCAGTTCTTC | CAIRRGHERGNEQFF
TRBJ2-5 | few | - | TRBV10-3 | TGTGCCATCAGTGAAGGGGAAACAGGGCGAAAGACCCAGTACTTC | CAISEGETGRKTQYF
TRBJ2-1 | - | - | TRBV30 | TGTGCCTGGAAGGTTCCCGGGGGATTGGGCAATGAGCAGTTCTTC | CAWKVPGGLGNEQFF
TRBJ2-5 | few | - | TRBV10-3 | TGTGCCATCAGTGAGTCGAGGACATTGGAGACCCAGTACTTC | CAISESRTLETQYF
TRBJ2-3 | - | TRBD2 | TRBV20-1 | TGCAGTGCTTTTAGCGGGGGCCGCACAGATACGCAGTATTTT | CSAFSGGRTDTQYF
TRBJ1-2 | - | - | TRBV5-1 | TGCGCCAGCAGCTTGGCCAAGGCTTACTATGGCTACACCTTC | CASSLAKAYYGYTF
TRBJ2-5 | few | TRBD1 | TRBV29-1 | TGCAGCGTTTCGTCCTCAGGGGGCTCGGAGACCCAGTACTTC | CSVSSSGGSETQYF
TRBJ2-7 | few | TRBD1 | TRBV18 | TGTGCCAGCTCACCTACCGGACAGGGTAACGAGCAGTACTTC | CASSPTGQGNEQYF
TRBJ2-3 | - | TRBD1 | TRBV7-8 | TGTGCCAGCAGCTTCAGACAGGGGGCTACGCAGTATTTT | CASSFRQGATQYF
TRBJ1-3 | - | - | TRBV3-1 | TGTGCCAGCAGCCAACGGGCCCGGGGCTCTGGAAACACCATATATTTT | CASSQRARGSGNTIYF
TRBJ2-1 | - | TRBD1 | TRBV24-1 | TGTGCCACCAGTGGGTGGACAGGGGATTACAATGAGCAGTTCTTC | CATSGWTGDYNEQFF
TRBJ2-3 | few | TRBD2 | TRBV5-1 | TGCGCCAGCAGCCCCCCCCGGGACTACACCACAGATACGCAGTATTTT | CASSPPRDYTTDTQYF
TRBJ2-3 | - | - | TRBV10-1 | TGCGCCAGCAGTGTAAGCGGTGATACGCAGTATTTT | CASSVSGDTQYF
TRBJ2-5 | few | TRBD2 | TRBV12-3/TRBV12-4 | TGTGCCAGCAGGGTGGCTGGCGGGAGTCCAGAGACCCAGTACTTC | CASRVAGGSPETQYF
TRBJ2-1 | few | - | TRBV2 | TGTGCCAGCAGGGTGGGCCGTCGTTCCTACAATGAGCAGTTCTTC | CASRVGRRSYNEQFF